This T cell receptor (beta chain) was recovered during a study of T-cell reconstitution after alpha-beta-depleted transplantation in children (dated by TCRdb to about 2016). Concerning the study at large: T-cell immune reconstitution after TCRalphabeta/CD19-depleted allogeneic hematopoietic cell transplantation in children was quantitatively tracked in the study by means of TCR repertoire profiling.

From its cysteine to its phenylalanine, the CDR3 spans 14 amino acids. Kept here is only the CDR3 DNA, which spans 42 bases and is read in frame from base 1. V and J are truncated by 2 bases and 6 bases respectively, leaving an intervening sequence of 14 bases. Per the germline V gene, MNHEY is the CDR1 and SVGAGI is the CDR2. This clonotype was counted only a few times. The target of this receptor is not known. Base qualities were left out, and no much larger clone turns up one base away. Receptors were amplified or captured by PCR. The run used an Illumina HiSeq 2500. To normalize quantification of the TCRbeta repertoire, the TCR libraries were built with molecular barcoding that relied on unique molecular identifiers. TCRdb itself trimmed the public reads at Q25 with fastp, ran MiXCR and retained productive beta chains. One record per CDR3 amino acid sequence lists the most common genes and DNA. In this sample the table shows just under 550,000 distinct CDR3 sequences, about 16% of which occur a single time. 3.3% of the sample belongs to the ten largest clones.

Material: PBMCs from the stem cell graft donor, obtained from the stem cell graft. This receptor chain uses TRBV6-5 and TRBJ2-7; a weak D assignment points to TRBD2 (6 bases agree). This sequence was found in a human donor who donated a stem cell graft to a child with acute lymphoblastic leukemia. The CDR3 protein sequence reads: CASSYVAGSSEQYF. The DNA is TGTGCCAGCAGTTACGTGGCGGGATCTTCCGAGCAGTACTTC.